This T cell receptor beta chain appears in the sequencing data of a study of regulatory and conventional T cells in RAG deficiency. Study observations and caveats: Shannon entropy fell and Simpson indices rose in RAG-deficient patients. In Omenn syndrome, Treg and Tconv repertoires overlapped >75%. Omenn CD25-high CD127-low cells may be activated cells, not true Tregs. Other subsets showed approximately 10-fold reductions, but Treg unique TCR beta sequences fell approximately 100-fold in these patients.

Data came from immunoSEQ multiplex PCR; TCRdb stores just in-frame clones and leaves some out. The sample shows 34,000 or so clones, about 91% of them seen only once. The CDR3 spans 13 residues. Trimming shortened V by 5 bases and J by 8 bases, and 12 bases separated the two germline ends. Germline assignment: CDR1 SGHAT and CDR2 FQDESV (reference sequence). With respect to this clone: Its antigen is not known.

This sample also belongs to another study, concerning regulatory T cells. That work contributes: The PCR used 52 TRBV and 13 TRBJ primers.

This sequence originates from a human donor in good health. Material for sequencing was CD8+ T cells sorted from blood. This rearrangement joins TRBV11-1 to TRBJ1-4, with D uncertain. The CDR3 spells CASSPNLGEKLFF. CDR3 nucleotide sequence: TGTGCCAGCAGCCCCAATCTGGGCGAAAAACTGTTTTTT.